Ten or more counts support the clone carrying this T cell receptor (beta chain). Its antigen remains unknown. This sample is drawn from a study of early T cells in non-severe SARS-CoV-2 infection. Study-level information: Sequencing of unsorted whole blood was done on bulk RNA, leaving chains unpaired. Points from the study as a whole: Private and CD4 specificities were missed by VDJdb matching, skewed to anti-spike CD8.

Each CDR3 protein is one row after TCRdb ran MiXCR on the 5' RACE reads. Of 100,000 to 140,000 distinct CDR3 sequences in the sample, over 8.5% were seen once. Trimming shortened V by 3 bases and J by 4 bases, and 9 bases separated the two germline ends. The germline V gene encodes CDR1 MDHEN and CDR2 SYDVKM. The CDR3 runs 14 residues. This clonotype originated in an adult who was a healthcare worker with PCR-confirmed SARS-CoV-2 infection or an uninfected control (not recorded which). The rearrangement uses TRBV28 and TRBJ1-4; no firm D call. Sequenced input: whole blood. In nucleotides, the CDR3 is TGTGCCAGCAGTTTGCTGTTTAATAATGAAAAACTGTTTTTT. It is translated as CASSLLFNNEKLFF.